Listed below are T cell receptor beta chains from one sample, sequenced in a study of blood T cell repertoires in COVID-19. The assay was immunoSEQ multiplex PCR, and TCRdb's table has in-frame clones only and misses some. This table holds about 170,000 clones, just under 85% found once. The specimen sequenced was peripheral blood. The receptors shown here come from a woman over 75 with acute or convalescent COVID-19. The CDR3 runs from the conserved cysteine through the conserved F or W. D genes are given only for firm matches. A clone size is listed for some rows: how often the clone was seen (once, few, many), or a class if it is expanded.

size,J,V,D,CDR3,DNA
.,TRBJ2-7,TRBV2,TRBD1,CASSQDRISYEQYF,TGTGCCAGCAGTCAGGACAGGATTTCCTACGAGCAGTACTTC
.,TRBJ1-5,TRBV15,TRBD1,CATSRDRGNQPQHF,TGTGCCACCAGCAGGGACAGGGGCAATCAGCCCCAGCATTTT
.,TRBJ2-7,TRBV7-8,.,CASSLGSDYEQYF,TGTGCCAGCAGCTTGGGCAGTGATTACGAGCAGTACTTC
.,TRBJ2-1,TRBV6-1,.,CASSEEGLANEQFF,TGTGCCAGCAGTGAAGAGGGACTCGCTAATGAGCAGTTCTTC
.,TRBJ1-1,TRBV21-1,.,CASSEQTGDNTEAFF,TGTGCCAGCAGCGAGCAGACAGGGGATAACACTGAAGCTTTCTTT
.,TRBJ2-1,TRBV10-3,TRBD2,CAISGTSGRNNEQFF,TGTGCCATCAGTGGGACTAGCGGGCGCAACAATGAGCAGTTCTTC
.,TRBJ2-2,TRBV4-3,.,CASSQDAGTGELFF,TGCGCCAGCAGCCAAGATGCAGGGACCGGGGAGCTGTTTTTT
.,TRBJ1-1,TRBV10-3,.,CAIRTGRGGDTEAFF,TGTGCCATCAGAACTGGCAGGGGAGGGGACACTGAAGCTTTCTTT
once,TRBJ1-2,TRBV7-2,TRBD1,CASSFGQGDGYTF,TGTGCCAGCAGCTTTGGACAGGGGGATGGCTACACCTTC
.,TRBJ2-3,TRBV9,TRBD2,CASSTSGRTTDTQYF,TGTGCCAGCAGTACTAGCGGGAGAACAACAGATACGCAGTATTTT
.,TRBJ2-7,TRBV6-5,TRBD1,CASSPSGQGYEQYF,TGTGCCAGCAGTCCATCCGGACAGGGCTACGAGCAGTACTTC
.,TRBJ2-5,TRBV7-2,TRBD2,CASSSLAGGRGTQYF,TGTGCCAGCAGCTCTCTAGCGGGAGGGAGGGGGACCCAGTACTTC
.,TRBJ2-1,TRBV29-1,.,CSVERSRDNEQFF,TGCAGCGTTGAACGATCCAGGGATAATGAGCAGTTCTTC
.,TRBJ2-4,TRBV6-5,.,CASSYLRGGKNIQYF,TGTGCCAGCAGTTACCTCAGGGGTGGCAAAAACATTCAGTACTTC
.,TRBJ2-7,TRBV24-1,TRBD2,CATSDARGGDEQYF,TGTGCCACCAGTGATGCCCGGGGGGGGGACGAGCAGTACTTC
.,TRBJ2-2,TRBV30,TRBD1,CAWTDRAGELFF,TGTGCCTGGACCGACAGGGCCGGGGAGCTGTTTTTT
few,TRBJ2-1,TRBV7-2,TRBD2,CASSLSRLAGVNEQFF,TGTGCCAGCAGCTTAAGTAGGCTAGCGGGAGTAAATGAGCAGTTCTTC